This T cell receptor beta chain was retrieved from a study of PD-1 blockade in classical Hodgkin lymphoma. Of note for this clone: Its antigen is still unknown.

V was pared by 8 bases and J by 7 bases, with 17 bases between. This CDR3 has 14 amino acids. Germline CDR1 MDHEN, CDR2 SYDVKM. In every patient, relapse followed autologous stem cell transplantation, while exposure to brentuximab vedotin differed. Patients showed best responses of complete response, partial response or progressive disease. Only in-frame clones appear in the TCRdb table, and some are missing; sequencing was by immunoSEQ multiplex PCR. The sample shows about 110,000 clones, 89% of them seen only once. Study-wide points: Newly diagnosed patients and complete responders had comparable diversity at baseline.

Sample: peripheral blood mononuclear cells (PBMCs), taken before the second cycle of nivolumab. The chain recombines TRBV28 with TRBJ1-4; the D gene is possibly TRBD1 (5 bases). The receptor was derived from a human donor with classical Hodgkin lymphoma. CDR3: CASLAGSTGEKLFF. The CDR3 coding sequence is TGTGCCAGCTTGGCGGGCAGCACAGGTGAAAAACTGTTTTTT.